This TCR beta chain was retrieved from a study of control samples from healthy donors and cancer patients. Clones were read by immunoSEQ multiplex PCR, and TCRdb kept only the in-frame ones, dropping some. Counted here are about 160,000 clones, 70% to 90% occurring once; the ten biggest clones make up approximately 12%. CDR1 and CDR2 from the germline V gene are LNHDA and SQIVND (reference sequence). With 6 bases clipped from V and 7 bases from J, the junction kept 4 bases outside the gene matches. This CDR3 spans 13 amino acids. This TCR was sampled from a young man in good health. The V and J genes are TRBV19 and TRBJ2-1; 9 positions agree with TRBD2. Material: blood. The CDR3 spells CASRLAGVNEQFF. In nucleotides, the CDR3 is TGTGCCAGTAGACTAGCGGGTGTTAATGAGCAGTTCTTC.